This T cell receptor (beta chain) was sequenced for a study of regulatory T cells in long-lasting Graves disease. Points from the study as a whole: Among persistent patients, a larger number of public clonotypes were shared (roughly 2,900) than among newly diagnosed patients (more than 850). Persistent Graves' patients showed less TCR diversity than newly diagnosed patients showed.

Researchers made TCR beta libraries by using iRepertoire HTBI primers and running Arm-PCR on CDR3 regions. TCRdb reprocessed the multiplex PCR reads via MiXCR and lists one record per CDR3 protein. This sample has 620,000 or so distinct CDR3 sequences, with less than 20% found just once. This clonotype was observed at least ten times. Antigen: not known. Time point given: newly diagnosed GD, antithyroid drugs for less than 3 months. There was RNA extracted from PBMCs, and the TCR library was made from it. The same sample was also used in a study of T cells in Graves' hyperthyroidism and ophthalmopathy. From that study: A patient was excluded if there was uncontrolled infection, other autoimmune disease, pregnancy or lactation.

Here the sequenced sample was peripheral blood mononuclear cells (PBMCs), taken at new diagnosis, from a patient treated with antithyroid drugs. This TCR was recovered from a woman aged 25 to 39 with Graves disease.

CDR3 amino acids: CASSIPRQAIYGYTF. As DNA, the CDR3 is TGTGCCAGTAGTATCCCCCGACAGGCCATCTATGGCTACACCTTC. The chain uses TRBV19 and TRBJ1-2; tentative D call: TRBD1 (6 bases). The CDR3 is made up of 15 amino acids. V was trimmed by 3 bases and J by 4 bases, leaving 15 bases between them. Germline V lookup: CDR1 LNHDA, CDR2 SQIVND (reference sequence). Full variable domain (remainder filled in from reference TRBV19 and TRBJ1-2): DGGITQSPKYLFRKEGQNVTLSCEQNLNHDAMYWYRQDPGQGLRLIYYSQIVNDFQKGDIAEGYSVSREKKESFPLTVTSAQKNPTAFYLCASSIPRQAIYGYTFGSGTRLTVV.